This T cell receptor beta chain was found in a study of early T cells in non-severe SARS-CoV-2 infection (dated by TCRdb to about 2021). With respect to the entire study: Bulk RNA from unsorted whole blood was used for TCR sequencing, so alpha and beta chains could not be paired. General conclusions and limits of the study: Matching against VDJdb was skewed toward anti-spike CD8 responses, likely underestimated virus-specific expansions, and missed private and CD4 specificities.

The study was a case-control design nested within a healthcare worker cohort in London, UK, with weekly nasopharyngeal swab PCR tests and blood sampling. Between 23 and 31 March 2020, the week of the UK lockdown, healthcare workers were enrolled and then followed up weekly for as long as 16 weeks. Library preparation was by 5' RACE. The instrument was a NextSeq 500. Unique molecular identifiers were attached to individual cDNA molecules in the TCR library protocol so that sequencing error and PCR bias could be corrected. Both TCR alpha and beta chains were sequenced, and tight co-correlation was observed between alpha and beta sequence abundances in each sample. The published analysis was carried out like this. V gene, J gene and CDR3 annotation of TCR sequences was performed with Decombinator V4. Expanded TCRs were defined as changing significantly between any two time points under a Poisson model with p below 0.0001. TCR abundances were normalised to the total number of TCRs sequenced in each sample and reported as counts per million. MAIT TCRs were defined by TRAV1-2 paired with TRAJ12, TRAJ20 or TRAJ33, and iNKT TCRs by TRAV10 paired with TRAJ18. VDJdb, accessed 1 November 2021, was searched for CMV, EBV and SARS-CoV-2 annotated TCRs, excluding TCRs annotated for multiple antigens. Starting from the raw public reads, TCRdb applied fastp trimming at Q25, assembled clones with MiXCR and retained in-frame beta chains. CDR3 protein duplicates are merged, each entry listing the most common genes and DNA. TCRdb, not the original authors, processed these V and J calls. Recorded for this sample are fewer than 85,000 distinct CDR3 sequences; approximately 16% of them occurred a single time. Roughly 2.7% of the sample is taken by the ten largest.

There are 14 amino acids in the CDR3, from cysteine to phenylalanine inclusive. Only the CDR3 part of the read is kept: 42 bases, read in frame from the first base. Trimming takes 6 bases from V and 14 bases from J, and the germline ends sit 23 bases apart. As to this clonotype: Its antigen is unknown. Base qualities are not provided; no much larger clone lies one nucleotide away.

Sequences were obtained from whole blood. The chain couples TRBV12-3 or TRBV12-4 to TRBJ2-1; a tentative D match to TRBD1 spans 6 bases. This receptor was obtained from an adult who was a healthcare worker with PCR-confirmed SARS-CoV-2 infection or an uninfected control (not recorded which). The CDR3 has the sequence CASRPFTGTPHEFF. The DNA is TGTGCCAGCAGGCCCTTCACAGGGACCCCACATGAGTTCTTC.